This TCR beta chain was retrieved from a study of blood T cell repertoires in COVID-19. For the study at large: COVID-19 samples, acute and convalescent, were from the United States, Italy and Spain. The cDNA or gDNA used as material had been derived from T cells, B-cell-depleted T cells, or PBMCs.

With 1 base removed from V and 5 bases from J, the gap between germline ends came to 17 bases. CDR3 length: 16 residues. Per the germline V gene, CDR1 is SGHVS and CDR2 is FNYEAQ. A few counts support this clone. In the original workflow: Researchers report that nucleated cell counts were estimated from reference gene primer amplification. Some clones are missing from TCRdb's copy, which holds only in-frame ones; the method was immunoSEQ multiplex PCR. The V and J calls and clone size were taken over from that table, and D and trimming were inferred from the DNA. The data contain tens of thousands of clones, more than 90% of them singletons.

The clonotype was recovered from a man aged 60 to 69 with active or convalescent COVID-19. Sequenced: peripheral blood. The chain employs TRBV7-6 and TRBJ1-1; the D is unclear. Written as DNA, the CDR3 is TGTGCCAGCAGCTTAGAATCACCGTCCCAGAGGACTGAAGCTTTCTTT. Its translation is CASSLESPSQRTEAFF.